This T cell receptor beta chain was captured by sequencing in a study of blood T cells in healthy people across ages. Regarding the study as a whole: It was the long-lived donors that had more naive CD4+ cells and higher diversity than aged donors. Estimates drawn from one million T cells were deemed to understate diversity. The recorded TCR beta diversity per million T cells decreased in a roughly linear manner with age.

Through a sample-barcoded 5' primer and a J-beta primer mix, a second PCR was run for roughly 6 to 12 cycles. TCRdb independently ran MiXCR on the 5' RACE reads; one entry per CDR3 protein. The data contain hundreds of thousands of distinct CDR3 sequences, roughly 20% of them seen just once; the ten biggest clones take up 3.5% to 4%. As to this clonotype: Antigen: not known.

Every donor contributed 7.5 to 10 milliliters of peripheral blood by blood draw. This CDR3 spans 14 amino acids. V lost 5 bases to trimming and J lost 5 bases, with 15 bases between them. Germline V gives CDR1 MDHEN, CDR2 SYDVKM. The chain carries TRBV28 and TRBJ2-5; a weak D match, TRBD1 (6 bases). This receptor was identified in an older man in good health. Sequenced material: blood. CDR3 loop: CASSLQGERETQYF. The CDR3 nucleotides read TGTGCCAGCAGTCTACAGGGCGAGCGGGAGACCCAGTACTTC.